The clone carrying this TCR beta chain was seen ten or more times. What it recognizes is unknown. The length of the CDR3 is 13 residues. Germline V gives CDR1 MDHEN, CDR2 SYDVKM. Trimming removed 6 bases at V and 4 bases at J, with 12 bases between. The entry originates in a study of T cells in Graves' hyperthyroidism and ophthalmopathy. Using RNA transcripts as the source, TCR beta CDR3 regions were amplified. A set of HTBI primers served as the primers for a first-round RT-PCR of the TCR CDR3. One entry per CDR3 protein, called by TCRdb with MiXCR from the multiplex PCR reads. The profile shows about 740,000 distinct CDR3 sequences, about 15% of them singletons. Whole-study results and caveats: Appearing also in blood were most of the thyroid clonotypes expanded above 0.001. A 13 V-J model separated ophthalmopathy from stable hyperthyroidism.

The TCR comes from a woman between 18 and 29 years old with Graves' hyperthyroidism. The chain uses TRBV28 and TRBJ1-1, with D unresolved. The sequencing input was blood. The CDR3 nucleotides read TGTGCCAGCAGAAGAGACGGGCCCACTGAAGCTTTCTTT. Protein sequence: CASRRDGPTEAFF. Variable domain in full (rest from reference TRBV28 and TRBJ1-1): DVKVTQSSRYLVKRTGEKVFLECVQDMDHENMFWYRQDPGLGLRLIYFSYDVKMKEKGDIPEGYSVSREKKERFSLILESASTNQTSMYLCASRRDGPTEAFFGQGTRLTVV.